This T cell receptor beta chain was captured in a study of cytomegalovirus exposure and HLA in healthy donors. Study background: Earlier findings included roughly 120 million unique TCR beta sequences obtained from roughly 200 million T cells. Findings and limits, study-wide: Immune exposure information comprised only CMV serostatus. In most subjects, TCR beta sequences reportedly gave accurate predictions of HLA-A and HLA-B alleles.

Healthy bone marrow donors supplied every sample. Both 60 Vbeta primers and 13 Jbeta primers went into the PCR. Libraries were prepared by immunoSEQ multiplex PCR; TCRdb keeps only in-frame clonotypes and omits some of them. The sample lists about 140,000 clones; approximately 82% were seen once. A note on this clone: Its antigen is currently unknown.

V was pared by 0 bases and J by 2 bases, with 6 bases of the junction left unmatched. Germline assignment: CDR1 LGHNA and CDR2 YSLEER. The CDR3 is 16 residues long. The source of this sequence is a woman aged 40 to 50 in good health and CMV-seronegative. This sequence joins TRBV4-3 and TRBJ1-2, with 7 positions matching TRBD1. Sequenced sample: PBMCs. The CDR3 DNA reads TGCGCCAGCAGCCAAGACATGACAGGGTTCAACTATGGCTACACCTTC. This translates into CASSQDMTGFNYGYTF.